Listed below are T cell receptor beta chains from one sample, sequenced in a study of shared clonotypes between healthy human individuals. TCRdb's copy holds only in-frame clones and misses some; the assay was immunoSEQ multiplex PCR. This sample has around 1.4 million clones; roughly 98.5% occur once, and the top ten carry about 0.34%. The sample consisted of naive CD4+ T cells sorted from blood. Receptor source: a young man in good health. CDR3s include the opening cysteine and the closing phenylalanine or tryptophan. The order of the fields is V gene, D gene, J gene, clone size, CDR3 protein, CDR3 DNA. A D gene is named only where the DNA matches it firmly. Size is omitted from some rows. Given values are once, few, many or a class for expanded clones.

>TRBV10-3|TRBD1|TRBJ2-7|-
CAISGRQGASVRGEQYF
TGTGCCATCAGTGGGAGACAGGGGGCTTCGGTACGGGGCGAGCAGTACTTC
>TRBV7-3|TRBD1|TRBJ2-7|-
CASSLTKGARQYF
TGTGCCAGCAGCCTAACAAAGGGGGCCCGGCAGTACTTC
>TRBV28|-|TRBJ2-5|once
CASRAVQETQYF
TGTGCCAGCAGAGCGGTCCAAGAGACCCAGTACTTC
>TRBV28|-|TRBJ2-7|-
CASSRDPTGLQYF
TGTGCCAGCAGCCGGGACCCAACAGGCCTTCAGTACTTC
>TRBV5-4|-|TRBJ2-3|-
CASSRDWFQVDTQYF
TGTGCCAGCAGCAGGGACTGGTTCCAGGTCGACACGCAGTATTTT
>TRBV29-1|-|TRBJ2-3|-
CSPKGLTTDTQYF
TGCAGCCCCAAGGGCCTGACCACAGATACGCAGTATTTT
>TRBV5-1|-|TRBJ2-1|-
CASSFGGRGGYRIYEQFF
TGCGCCAGCAGCTTTGGTGGCAGGGGAGGATACAGAATCTATGAGCAGTTCTTC
>TRBV6-5|-|TRBJ2-2|few
CASRPLLATGELFF
TGTGCCAGCAGACCGTTATTGGCCACCGGGGAGCTGTTTTTT
>TRBV10-3|-|TRBJ2-7|-
CAISVHIYEQYF
TGTGCCATCAGTGTACACATCTACGAGCAGTACTTC
>TRBV18|-|TRBJ2-6|-
CASSPTDTPGANVLTF
TGTGCCAGCTCACCTACCGACACTCCTGGGGCCAACGTCCTGACTTTC
>TRBV7-8|TRBD2|TRBJ2-1|-
CASRLTSASYNEQFF
TGTGCCAGCAGGCTTACTAGCGCCTCCTACAATGAGCAGTTCTTC